This paragraph reports one T cell receptor (beta chain). Its target is unknown. This sample was included in a study of cytomegalovirus exposure and HLA in healthy donors. General study points: Prediction of most subjects' HLA-A and HLA-B alleles by TCR beta sequences was reportedly accurate. The study designated around 150 TCR beta chains cytomegalovirus-associated.

The PCR was carried out with 60 Vbeta primers and 13 Jbeta primers. The repertoire was sequenced with immunoSEQ multiplex PCR; TCRdb's copy has only in-frame clones and lacks some. The repertoire has about 130,000 clones, about 83% of them found once; the top ten carry more than 3.5%. The germline V gene has CDR1 MNHEY and CDR2 SMNVEV (reference sequence). The CDR3 is made up of 20 amino acids. V shed 7 bases, J shed 6 bases, and the junction held 23 bases outside the gene matches. The source is a woman aged 40 to 50 in good health and CMV-seropositive. Sequencing input: PBMCs. This rearrangement joins TRBV27 to TRBJ2-2; 10 positions agree with TRBD2. This CDR3 is CASTPGSASGSGVSSGELFF. In DNA, the CDR3 is TGTGCCAGCACTCCGGGGAGCGCTAGCGGGAGTGGGGTGTCCTCCGGGGAGCTGTTTTTT.